This T cell receptor beta chain was recorded in a study of metastatic and nonmetastatic thyroid tumors. The entire patient cohort was treatment-naive prior to thyroid surgery. Via MiXCR, TCRdb re-called the PCR reads. The sample yields around 16,000 clones, 10% to 15% seen once. This clone was picked up many times. CDR1 and CDR2 (germline): ENHRY, SYGVKD. V lost 8 bases, J lost 10 bases, and 19 bases lay in between. The CDR3 sequence is 13 residues long. The chain is built from TRBV10-3 and TRBJ2-3; TRBD2 is a possible D gene (5 bases). This clonotype was obtained from a female donor with papillary thyroid cancer or a benign thyroid nodule (not recorded which). Some clones in this sample may be carry-over from other donors' samples. The source material was blood. The CDR3 DNA is TGTGCCATCTCCAGGACTCCCGCGGAAGCGCAGTATTTT. Amino acid sequence: CAISRTPAEAQYF.